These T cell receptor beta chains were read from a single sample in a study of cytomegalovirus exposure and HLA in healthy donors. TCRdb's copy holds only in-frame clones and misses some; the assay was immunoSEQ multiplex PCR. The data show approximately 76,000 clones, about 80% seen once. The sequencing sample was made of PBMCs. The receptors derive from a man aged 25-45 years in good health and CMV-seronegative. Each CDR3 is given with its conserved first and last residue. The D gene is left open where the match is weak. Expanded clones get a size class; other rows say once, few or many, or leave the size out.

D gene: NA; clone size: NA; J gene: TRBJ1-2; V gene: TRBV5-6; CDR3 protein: CASSWGEVSGYTF; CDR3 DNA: TGTGCCAGCAGCTGGGGGGAGGTTAGTGGCTACACCTTC
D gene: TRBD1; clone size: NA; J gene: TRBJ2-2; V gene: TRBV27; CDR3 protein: CASSPIPDRAGELFF; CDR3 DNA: TGTGCCAGCAGTCCCATACCTGACAGGGCCGGGGAGCTGTTTTTT
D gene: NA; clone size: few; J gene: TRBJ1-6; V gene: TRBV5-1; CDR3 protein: CASSLEQGGSSPLHF; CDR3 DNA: TGCGCCAGCAGCTTGGAACAGGGTGGTAGTTCACCCCTCCACTTT
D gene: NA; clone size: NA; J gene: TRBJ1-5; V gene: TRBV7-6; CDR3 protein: CASSLYGGEYSNQPQHF; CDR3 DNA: TGTGCCAGCAGCTTATATGGGGGCGAGTATAGCAATCAGCCCCAGCATTTT
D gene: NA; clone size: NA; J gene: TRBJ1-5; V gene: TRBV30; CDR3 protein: CAWSPKDIFYQPQHF; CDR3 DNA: TGTGCCTGGAGTCCCAAGGACATATTTTATCAGCCCCAGCATTTT
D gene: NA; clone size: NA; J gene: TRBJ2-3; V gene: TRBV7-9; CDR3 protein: CAGSRSADTQYF; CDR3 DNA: TGTGCCGGCAGCCGATCAGCAGATACGCAGTATTTT
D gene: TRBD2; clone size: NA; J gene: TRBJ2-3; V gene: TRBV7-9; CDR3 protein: CASSLRFAGGDTQYF; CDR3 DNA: TGTGCCAGCAGCCTACGGTTTGCGGGGGGAGATACGCAGTATTTT
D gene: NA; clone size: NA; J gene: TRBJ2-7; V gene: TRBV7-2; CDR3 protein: CASSPDGTPRNYEQYF; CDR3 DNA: TGTGCCAGCAGCCCAGATGGGACTCCCCGAAACTACGAGCAGTACTTC
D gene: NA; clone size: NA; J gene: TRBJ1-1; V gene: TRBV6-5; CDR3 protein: CASSYRSRIAEAFF; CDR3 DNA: TGTGCCAGCAGTTACCGGTCAAGAATCGCTGAAGCTTTCTTT
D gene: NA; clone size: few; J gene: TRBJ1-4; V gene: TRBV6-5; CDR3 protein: CASSRQQLNEKLFF; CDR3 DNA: TGTGCCAGCAGTCGACAGCAGTTAAATGAAAAACTGTTTTTT
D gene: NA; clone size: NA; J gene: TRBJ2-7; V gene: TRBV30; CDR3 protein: CAWSGITGEQYF; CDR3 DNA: TGTGCCTGGAGCGGGATCACGGGCGAGCAGTACTTC
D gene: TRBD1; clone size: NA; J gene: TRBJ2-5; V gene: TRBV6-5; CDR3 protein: CASRGDRAGGTQYF; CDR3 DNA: TGTGCCAGCAGGGGGGACAGGGCTGGTGGGACCCAGTACTTC
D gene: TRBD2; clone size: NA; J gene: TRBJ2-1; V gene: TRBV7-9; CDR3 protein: CASSSPPTSLHNEQFF; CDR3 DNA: TGTGCCAGCAGCTCACCTCCGACTAGCCTTCACAATGAGCAGTTCTTC
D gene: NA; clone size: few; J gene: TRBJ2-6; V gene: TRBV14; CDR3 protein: CASSHGQNLFSGANVLTF; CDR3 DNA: TGTGCCAGCAGCCACGGACAGAACTTATTCTCTGGGGCCAACGTCCTGACTTTC
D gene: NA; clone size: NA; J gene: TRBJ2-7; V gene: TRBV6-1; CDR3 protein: CASTQTYEQYF; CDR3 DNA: TGTGCCAGCACACAGACCTACGAGCAGTACTTC
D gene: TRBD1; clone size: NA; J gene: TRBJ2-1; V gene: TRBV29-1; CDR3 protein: CSVGQGARLGEQFF; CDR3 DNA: TGCAGCGTTGGGCAGGGGGCACGCCTTGGGGAGCAGTTCTTC
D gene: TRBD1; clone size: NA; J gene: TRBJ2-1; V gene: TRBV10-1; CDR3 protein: CASKSGTGGNEQFF; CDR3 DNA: TGCGCCAGCAAATCCGGGACAGGGGGCAATGAGCAGTTCTTC
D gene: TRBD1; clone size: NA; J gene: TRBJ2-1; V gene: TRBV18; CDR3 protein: CASSPTQGDYNEQFF; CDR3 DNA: TGTGCCAGCTCACCAACACAGGGGGACTACAATGAGCAGTTCTTC
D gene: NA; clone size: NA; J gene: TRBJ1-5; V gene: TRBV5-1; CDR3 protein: CASSLDPGREPQHF; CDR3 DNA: TGCGCCAGCAGCTTGGACCCAGGGAGGGAGCCCCAGCATTTT
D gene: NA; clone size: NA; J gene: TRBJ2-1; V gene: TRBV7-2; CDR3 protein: CASSRSTGSNEQFF; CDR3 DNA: TGTGCCAGCAGCCGCTCAACAGGGTCCAATGAGCAGTTCTTC
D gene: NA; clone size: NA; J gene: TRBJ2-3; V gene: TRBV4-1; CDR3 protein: CASRPTWTAGFTDTQYF; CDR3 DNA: TGCGCCAGCCGCCCCACATGGACAGCAGGATTCACAGATACGCAGTATTTT
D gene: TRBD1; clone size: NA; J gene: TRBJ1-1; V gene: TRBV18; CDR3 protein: CASSPGTGYTEAFF; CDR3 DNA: TGTGCCAGCTCACCTGGGACAGGTTACACTGAAGCTTTCTTT
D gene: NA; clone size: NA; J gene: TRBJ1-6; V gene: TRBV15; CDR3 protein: CATSRGSDSLRGLHF; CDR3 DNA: TGTGCCACCAGCAGAGGTTCGGACAGCCTAAGGGGCCTCCACTTT
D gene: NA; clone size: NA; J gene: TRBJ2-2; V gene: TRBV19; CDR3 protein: CASYSGTANTGELFF; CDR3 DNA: TGTGCCAGTTACTCCGGGACTGCTAACACCGGGGAGCTGTTTTTT
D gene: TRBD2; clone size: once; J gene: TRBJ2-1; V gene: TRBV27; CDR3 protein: CASSGAGGFYNEQFF; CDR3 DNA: TGTGCCAGCAGTGGGGCGGGAGGGTTCTACAATGAGCAGTTCTTC
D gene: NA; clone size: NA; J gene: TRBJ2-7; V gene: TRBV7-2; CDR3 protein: CSSSLRTVSSYEQYF; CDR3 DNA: TGTTCCAGCAGCTTAAGAACAGTGAGCTCCTACGAGCAGTACTTC
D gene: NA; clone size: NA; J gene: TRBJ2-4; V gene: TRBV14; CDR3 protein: CASSQTGLESTLAKNIQYF; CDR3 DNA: TGTGCCAGCAGCCAGACGGGACTGGAAAGTACACTAGCCAAAAACATTCAGTACTTC
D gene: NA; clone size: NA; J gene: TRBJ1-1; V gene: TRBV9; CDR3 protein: CASSSQMNTEAFF; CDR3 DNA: TGTGCCAGCAGCTCACAGATGAACACTGAAGCTTTCTTT